This T cell receptor (beta chain) was found in a study of T cell clonotyping in hematopoietic cell transplantation. Assay: immunoSEQ multiplex PCR; the TCRdb copy retains only in-frame clones and omits some. Seen here are tens of thousands of clones, roughly 80% observed once, and the top ten hold around 5.3%. About this clone itself: As yet, its antigen is unknown.

This CDR3 contains 12 residues. CDR1 and CDR2 from the germline V gene are MDHEN and SYDVKM. Trimming removed 2 bases at V and 4 bases at J, with 5 bases between. Study-wide results and caveats: Pathologically expanded recipient clonotypes increased progressively from day 30 to day 180 as diversity fell. At the given depth, recipient repertoires were over 95% de novo clonotypes.

Indicated time point: recipient sample about 28 days before transplant, after cytoreduction. Recipient blood drawn about 28 days pretransplant and days 30, 100, 180 after. Sequenced material: peripheral blood mononuclear cells, taken before stem cell transplant. The clonotype originates from a man between 60 and 70 years old with myelodysplastic syndrome. Some clones in this sample may be carry-over from other donors' samples. This sequence joins TRBV28 and TRBJ1-1, with no clear D. Written as DNA, the CDR3 is TGTGCCAGCAGTTTACTAACCACTGAAGCTTTCTTT. Its protein product is CASSLLTTEAFF.